The 24 T cell receptor beta chains below all came from one sample that was sequenced in a study of blood T cell repertoires in COVID-19. Assay: immunoSEQ multiplex PCR; the TCRdb copy retains only in-frame clones and omits some. The table records under 130,000 clones, about three quarters of them present only once. The material sequenced was peripheral blood. The receptor source for this set is a man at least 80 years old with acute or convalescent COVID-19.

The chain has TRBV7-2 and TRBJ2-7; D perhaps matches TRBD1 (5 bases). From germline, CDR1 is SGHTA and CDR2 FQGNSA. The CDR3 contains 13 residues. V lost 4 bases to trimming and J lost 3 bases, with 10 bases between them. CDR3: CASSSGIYYEQYF. As DNA, the CDR3 is TGTGCCAGCAGCTCAGGGATCTACTACGAGCAGTACTTC.

The chain uses TRBV24-1 and TRBJ2-5, with D perhaps TRBD1 (6 bases). CDR3 length equals 15 residues. Germline V gene lookup returns CDR1 KGHDR and CDR2 SFDVKD. With 6 bases removed from V and 4 bases from J, the gap between germline ends came to 17 bases. The CDR3 here is CATSKGNRAGETQYF. In DNA form, the CDR3 reads TGTGCCACCAGTAAGGGGAACAGGGCAGGAGAGACCCAGTACTTC.

This chain uses TRBV28 with TRBJ1-1; D call uncertain. The germline CDR1 and CDR2 sequences are MDHEN and SYDVKM. The CDR3 totals 13 residues. Trimming pared 2 bases from V and 1 base from J, leaving 5 bases between. CDR3 sequence (DNA): TGTGCCAGCAGTTTAATCTCGAACACTGAAGCTTTCTTT. Protein sequence: CASSLISNTEAFF. The full variable domain, its missing parts supplied by reference TRBV28 and TRBJ1-1, is DVKVTQSSRYLVKRTGEKVFLECVQDMDHENMFWYRQDPGLGLRLIYFSYDVKMKEKGDIPEGYSVSREKKERFSLILESASTNQTSMYLCASSLISNTEAFFGQGTRLTVV.

This chain uses TRBV5-6 with TRBJ1-2; D gene unclear. This CDR3 is built from 12 residues. V gave up 1 base and J gave up 5 bases, with 6 bases separating them. Germline V lookup: CDR1 SGHDT, CDR2 YYEEEE. CDR3 region: CASSLRGYGYTF. DNA for the CDR3: TGTGCCAGCAGCTTGAGAGGGTATGGCTACACCTTC.

This chain connects TRBV6-5 to TRBJ1-6, with 7 bases that match TRBD1. The trim removed 1 base at V and 7 bases at J, leaving 4 bases unmatched. In germline, CDR1 is MNHEY, CDR2 SVGAGI. This CDR3 region has 15 residues. The CDR3 DNA reads as TGTGCCAGCAGTTACTTCGGGACAGCCAATTCACCCCTCCACTTT. This encodes CASSYFGTANSPLHF.

The chain is built from TRBV4-3 and TRBJ2-2, with 8 positions matching TRBD2. Germline V gives CDR1 LGHNA, CDR2 YSLEER. The V and J ends lost 2 bases and 3 bases, in that order; junction bases with no gene match: 5. The CDR3 consists of 16 residues. In DNA, the CDR3 is TGCGCCAGCAGCCAATTTAGCGGGACCTACACCGGGGAGCTGTTTTTT. Translated, it gives CASSQFSGTYTGELFF.

This clone was seen a handful of times. This chain joins TRBV15 and TRBJ2-1; the match to TRBD2 covers 8 bases. The CDR3 is 14 amino acids. Germline CDR1 is LNHNV and CDR2 is YYDKDF (reference sequence). Trimming removed 5 bases from V and 6 bases from J; junction bases left unmatched: 6. CDR3 in amino acids: CATSRAGVPNEQFF. The DNA of the CDR3 is TGTGCCACCAGCCGAGCGGGAGTTCCCAATGAGCAGTTCTTC.

About this clone: The same CDR3 also results from other DNA sequences found in this sample. V usage is TRBV19 and J usage is TRBJ1-1, with 9 bases aligning to TRBD1. CDR3 length: 16 amino acids. V lost 0 bases to trimming and J lost 4 bases; unmatched junction nucleotides: 6. Germline V gene data show CDR1 as LNHDA and CDR2 as SQIVND (reference sequence). The CDR3 region has the DNA TGTGCCAGTAGTATAGAGGGGGACAGGGTTAGCACTGAAGCTTTCTTT. Translation gives CASSIEGDRVSTEAFF.

This sequence joins TRBV2 and TRBJ1-6; 8 bases line up with TRBD1. J was trimmed by 7 bases and V by 8 bases; bases with no gene match: 4. Germline V gene lookup returns CDR1 SNHLY and CDR2 FYNNEI. This CDR3 region has 13 residues. DNA for the CDR3: TGTGCCAGCCCCCGGGACAGGAATTCACCCCTCCACTTT. Translating it yields CASPRDRNSPLHF. Full variable domain (rest looked up from reference TRBV2 and TRBJ1-6): EPEVTQTPSHQVTQMGQEVILRCVPISNHLYFYWYRQILGQKVEFLVSFYNNEISEKSEIFDDQFSVERPDGSNFTLKIRSTKLEDSAMYFCASPRDRNSPLHFGNGTRLTVT.

In regard to this clone: Other DNA sequences in the same sample also yield this CDR3. This chain joins TRBV4-1 and TRBJ2-7; a possible D gene is TRBD2 (6 bases). CDR1 is MGHRA, CDR2 YSYEKL, per germline. The CDR3 is 15 amino acids. The V and J ends lost 0 bases and 1 base respectively, with 10 bases between them. The DNA of the CDR3 is TGCGCCAGCAGCCAAGATTCGGGAGAATCCTACGAGCAGTACTTC. Encoded protein: CASSQDSGESYEQYF.

CDR3 amino acids: CASSSNQGYSNQPQHF. The CDR3 region has the DNA TGTGCCAGCAGTTCGAACCAGGGGTATAGCAATCAGCCCCAGCATTTT. The chain links TRBV7-9 to TRBJ1-5, with a weak D call TRBD1 (6 bases). Germline values: CDR1 SEHNR, CDR2 FQNEAQ (reference sequence). The CDR3 has 16 amino acids. Trimming took 6 bases from V and 0 from J, leaving 15 bases between them.

This clone appeared a few times. The chain has TRBV11-2 and TRBJ2-1, with TRBD2 matching 13 bases. With V trimmed by 5 bases and J by 5 bases, 15 bases remained unmatched. The CDR3 is made up of 19 amino acids. The germline CDR1 and CDR2 sequences are SGHAT and FQNNGV. CDR3 in DNA: TGTGCCAGCAGCCCACGGACTAGCGGGAGACAAGACATTAACAATGAGCAGTTCTTC. Translation gives CASSPRTSGRQDINNEQFF.

The V gene is TRBV24-1, the J gene TRBJ2-3, with D perhaps TRBD2 (6 bases). Trimming took 4 bases from V and 0 from J, leaving 7 bases between them. The CDR3 loop spans 14 amino acids. The germline gives CDR1 KGHDR, CDR2 SFDVKD. Written as DNA, the CDR3 is TGTGCCACCAGTGAGGAGGGAAGCACAGATACGCAGTATTTT. It is translated as CATSEEGSTDTQYF.

The genes are TRBV11-2 and TRBJ2-2, with 8 bases aligning to TRBD2. J lost 5 bases, V lost 3 bases, and 5 bases had no gene match. The CDR3 length is 15 residues. Germline V gene data show CDR1 as SGHAT and CDR2 as FQNNGV. Here the CDR3 reads CASSFEASGTGELFF. Written as DNA, the CDR3 is TGTGCCAGCAGCTTTGAGGCTAGCGGGACCGGGGAGCTGTTTTTT.

The chain employs TRBV28 and TRBJ2-6; the match to TRBD1 covers 9 bases. Germline V gene sequence: CDR1 MDHEN, CDR2 SYDVKM. J lost 4 bases, V lost 8 bases, and 9 bases had no gene match. This CDR3 comprises 16 residues. The CDR3 spells CASGTGGFAGANVLTF. The CDR3 DNA follows: TGTGCCAGCGGCACAGGGGGCTTCGCAGGGGCCAACGTCCTGACTTTC.

This sequence joins TRBV7-2 and TRBJ1-1, with 9 bases that match TRBD1. J gave up 2 bases and V 1 base, and 8 bases lay outside the gene matches. The V gene's germline CDR1 is SGHTA and CDR2 FQGNSA. The CDR3 is 17 residues long. The CDR3 coding sequence is TGTGCCAGCAGCTTAGGTTCGGGACAGGGAGTCAACACTGAAGCTTTCTTT. Translated: CASSLGSGQGVNTEAFF.

The chain links TRBV12-5 to TRBJ2-5; 10 positions match TRBD1. Unmatched junction bases numbered 9, after V lost 6 bases and J lost 8 bases. The germline gives CDR1 LGHNT, CDR2 FRNRAP. The CDR3 loop spans 14 amino acids. The CDR3 DNA follows: TGTGCTAGTGGCCCGGGACAGGGGTCAGATACCCAGTACTTC. Translated, it gives CASGPGQGSDTQYF.

The chain links TRBV11-3 to TRBJ2-2, with D possibly TRBD1 on 6 matching bases. The CDR3 has 13 residues. V lost 4 bases to trimming and J lost 8 bases, with 11 bases between them. Germline loops: CDR1 SGHNT, CDR2 YENEEA. The CDR3 DNA sequence: TGTGCCAGCAGCTACTACAGGGCTGGGGAGCTGTTTTTT. Protein: CASSYYRAGELFF.

The J gene is TRBJ1-5, the V gene TRBV2, with D uncertain. The V end lost 7 bases, the J end lost 4 bases, and 11 bases lay between the germline ends. CDR1 and CDR2 (germline): SNHLY, FYNNEI. The CDR3 totals 13 residues. In DNA form, the CDR3 reads TGTGCCAGCAAGGCGGAGATGAATCAGCCCCAGCATTTT. This codes for CASKAEMNQPQHF.

The chain has TRBV27 and TRBJ1-4; 8 bases are a match to TRBD1. The CDR3 is 15 residues long. The junction had 10 bases not matched to a gene; V was cut back by 5 bases and J by 8 bases. Germline V gene lookup returns CDR1 MNHEY and CDR2 SMNVEV (reference sequence). The CDR3 DNA reads as TGTGCCAGCAGTCGCGGACAGGGCTCGGTGGAAAAACTGTTTTTT. This codes for CASSRGQGSVEKLFF.

The J gene is TRBJ2-5, the V gene TRBV29-1; TRBD1 matches 10 bases. The CDR3 is made up of 13 amino acids. Germline lookup yields CDR1 SQVTM and CDR2 ANQGSEA. The ends lost 3 bases at V and 5 bases at J; junction bases unmatched: 3. In DNA form, the CDR3 reads TGCAGCGTTGACGGGACAGGGGTTGAGACCCAGTACTTC. It is translated as CSVDGTGVETQYF.

This clone was counted between two and nine times. V gene TRBV5-4 combines with J gene TRBJ2-5; 8 bases fit TRBD1. Germline V gene sequence: CDR1 SGHNT, CDR2 YYREEE (reference sequence). Trimming at V came to 3 bases and at J to 6 bases, leaving 10 bases not matched to a gene. This CDR3 has 15 amino acids. In nucleotides, the CDR3 is TGTGCCAGCAGCTACGGACAGGGAAGGCGCCAGACCCAGTACTTC. It translates to CASSYGQGRRQTQYF. Full variable domain (missing parts from reference TRBV5-4 and TRBJ2-5): ETGVTQSPTHLIKTRGQQVTLRCSSQSGHNTVSWYQQALGQGPQFIFQYYREEENGRGNFPPRFSGLQFPNYSSELNVNALELDDSALYLCASSYGQGRRQTQYFGPGTRLLVL.

This clone was seen a handful of times. The V gene is TRBV5-5, the J gene TRBJ2-7, with TRBD1 identical over 7 bases. The ends lost 4 bases at V and 4 bases at J; junction bases unmatched: 11. Germline V lookup: CDR1 SGHKS, CDR2 YYEKEE (reference sequence). This CDR3 has 15 amino acids. Written as DNA, the CDR3 is TGTGCCAGCAGCCGGGAAGGGACAGATCCTTACGAGCAGTACTTC. It encodes CASSREGTDPYEQYF.

The V and J genes are TRBV28 and TRBJ2-3, with TRBD2 matching over 9 bases. J lost 4 bases, V lost 7 bases, and 9 bases had no gene match. The CDR3 loop spans 15 amino acids. Germline V gene lookup returns CDR1 MDHEN and CDR2 SYDVKM. The CDR3 region is CASNPAGGGADTQYF. As DNA, the CDR3 is TGTGCCAGCAACCCAGCGGGAGGCGGGGCAGATACGCAGTATTTT.